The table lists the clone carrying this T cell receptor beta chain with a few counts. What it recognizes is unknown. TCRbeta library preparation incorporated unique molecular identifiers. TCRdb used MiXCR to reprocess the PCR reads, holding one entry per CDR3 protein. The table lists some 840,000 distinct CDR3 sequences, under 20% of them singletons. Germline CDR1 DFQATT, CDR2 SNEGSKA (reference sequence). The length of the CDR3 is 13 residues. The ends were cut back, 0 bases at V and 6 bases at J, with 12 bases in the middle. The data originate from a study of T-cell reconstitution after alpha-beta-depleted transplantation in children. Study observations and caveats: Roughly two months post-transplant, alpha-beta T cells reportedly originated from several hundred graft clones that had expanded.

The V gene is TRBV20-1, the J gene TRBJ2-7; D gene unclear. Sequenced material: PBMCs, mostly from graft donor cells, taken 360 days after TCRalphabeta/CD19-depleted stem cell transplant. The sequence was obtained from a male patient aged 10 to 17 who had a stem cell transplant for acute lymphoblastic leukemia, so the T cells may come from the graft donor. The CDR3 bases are TGCAGTGCTAGAGAGGTTGCGTTTGTCGAGCAGTACTTC. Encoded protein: CSAREVAFVEQYF.